The entry below gives a single T cell receptor (beta chain) sequence along with its context. Its antigen is not identified. This record belongs to a study of cytomegalovirus exposure and HLA in healthy donors. This PCR relied on a set of 60 Vbeta primers and 13 Jbeta primers. The repertoire was sequenced with immunoSEQ multiplex PCR; TCRdb's copy has only in-frame clones and lacks some. The sample carries under 120,000 clones, 55% to 75% recorded once. V lost 3 bases and J 0 bases, leaving 10 bases between the germline ends. This CDR3 spans 15 amino acids. Looked up from germline, CDR1 is SGHTA and CDR2 is FQGNSA. Study observations and caveats: The analysis excluded some indistinguishable V segments, including TRBV6-2 and TRBV6-3.

At collection, donors were nominally healthy, but unrecorded immune exposures were probable. The V gene is TRBV7-2, the J gene TRBJ2-3; D gene unclear. The TCR comes from a man aged 25 to 40 in good health and CMV-seropositive. Input material: PBMCs. This CDR3 reads CASSFSQTSTDTQYF. The CDR3 DNA follows: TGTGCCAGCAGCTTCTCCCAAACTAGCACAGATACGCAGTATTTT.